This TCR beta chain was sequenced during a study of Tregs in tolerant kidney transplant recipients. Some clones are missing from TCRdb's copy, which holds only in-frame ones; the method was immunoSEQ multiplex PCR. The sample has tens of thousands of clones; roughly nine tenths are singletons. There are 15 residues in the CDR3. CDR1 and CDR2 (germline): SGHTA, FQGNSA. V was pared by 3 bases and J by 0 bases, with 12 bases between. The chain links TRBV7-2 to TRBJ2-7; no reliable D call. This TCR was sampled from a human donor in good health. The sample was Tregs from blood. The CDR3: CASSLMVTSSYEQYF. The CDR3 DNA follows: TGTGCCAGCAGCTTGATGGTCACAAGCTCCTACGAGCAGTACTTC.